What follows are 6 T cell receptor beta chains derived from one specimen sequenced in a study of T cell responses to AZD1222 COVID-19 vaccine. Sequenced by immunoSEQ multiplex PCR; TCRdb stores in-frame clones only, minus some. Of about 120,000 clones in the sample, roughly 91% are singletons; the top ten hold 11%. The sample here was peripheral blood, taken on day 0 of MenACWY control vaccination. The receptors originated from an adult in good health.

This chain links TRBV7-2 with TRBJ1-1, with 9 bases that match TRBD1. Germline V lookup: CDR1 SGHTA, CDR2 FQGNSA. Losses at the gene ends were 5 bases for V and 4 bases for J; bases not matched to a gene: 11. This CDR3 is 16 amino acids long. The chain's CDR3 is CASSPMRTGAGTEAFF. The CDR3 DNA sequence: TGTGCCAGCAGCCCAATGCGGACAGGGGCAGGCACTGAAGCTTTCTTT. Variable domain in full (rest from reference TRBV7-2 and TRBJ1-1): GAGVSQSPSNKVTEKGKDVELRCDPISGHTALYWYRQSLGQGLEFLIYFQGNSAPDKSGLPSDRFSAERTGGSVSTLTIQRTQQEDSAVYLCASSPMRTGAGTEAFFGQGTRLTVV.

The chain joins TRBV7-2 to TRBJ2-7, with D perhaps being TRBD1 or TRBD2 (5 bases each). V was shortened by 1 base and J by 0 bases, with 10 bases between the two germline ends. Looked up from germline, CDR1 is SGHTA and CDR2 is FQGNSA. The CDR3 consists of 15 residues. The DNA of the CDR3 is TGTGCCAGCAGCTTAGTTTTAGGGACCTCCTACGAGCAGTACTTC. Translation: CASSLVLGTSYEQYF.

The genes are TRBV6-1 and TRBJ2-1; possibly TRBD1 for D (5 bases). The CDR3 extends over 14 amino acids. Per germline, CDR1 MNHNS and CDR2 SASEGT. V was pared by 3 bases and J by 8 bases, with 14 bases between. CDR3 bases: TGTGCCAGCAGTGAGATGACAGCGACGGATGAGCAGTTCTTC. This sequence encodes CASSEMTATDEQFF.

This clone has a handful of counts. The CDR3 spells CAISGQGTSTDTQYF. CDR3 bases: TGTGCCATCAGTGGACAGGGGACAAGCACAGATACGCAGTATTTT. This chain links TRBV10-3 with TRBJ2-3; 8 bases align to TRBD1. The CDR3 is 15 amino acids. CDR1 is ENHRY, CDR2 SYGVKD, per germline. V was clipped by 4 bases and J by 0 bases; unmatched bases: 3.

The chain has TRBV5-6 and TRBJ1-1; D gene uncertain. The CDR3 length is 13 residues. Germline CDR1 and CDR2: SGHDT and YYEEEE. V lost 0 bases, J lost 5 bases, and 8 bases lay in between. The CDR3 is CASSLVEGTEAFF. The CDR3, as DNA: TGTGCCAGCAGCTTGGTTGAGGGAACTGAAGCTTTCTTT. The entire variable domain, with the rest obtained from reference TRBV5-6 and TRBJ1-1, is as follows: DAGVTQSPTHLIKTRGQQVTLRCSPKSGHDTVSWYQQALGQGPQFIFQYYEEEERQRGNFPDRFSGHQFPNYSSELNVNALLLGDSALYLCASSLVEGTEAFFGQGTRLTVV.

The count of this clone is one. The CDR3 loop reads CASRKGQGGQPQHF. CDR3 coding DNA: TGTGCCAGTAGGAAGGGACAGGGCGGGCAGCCCCAGCATTTT. The V gene is TRBV19, the J gene TRBJ1-5; 9 nucleotides match TRBD1. Germline CDR1 and CDR2: LNHDA and SQIVND (reference sequence). The CDR3 runs 14 residues. Trimming at V came to 6 bases and at J to 7 bases, leaving 7 bases not matched to a gene.